This T cell receptor beta chain was obtained from a study of CD8 T cells in Susac syndrome (dated by TCRdb to between 2018 and 2021). Describing the broader study: Of the Susac syndrome patients who were sequenced, eight were in clinical remission while 5 or 6 had clinically active disease. At the time of blood withdrawal, Susac syndrome patients were either therapy-naive, taking corticosteroids (with some also receiving IVIg), or on IVIg alone. Repertoire sequencing was used to test whether CD8+ T cell activation and differentiation in Susac syndrome was antigen driven.

High-throughput TCR beta sequencing profiled peripheral blood CD8+ and CD4+ T cells from healthy donors, Susac syndrome patients and multiple sclerosis patients. The Susac syndrome patients fulfilled recently defined diagnostic criteria for either definite or probable disease. Bulk CD8+ and CD4+ T cells were purified magnetically by negative isolation, whereas CD8+ TEMRA cells were enriched by FACS. Blood was drawn into EDTA tubes, processed within 24 hours, and PBMCs were isolated by density gradient centrifugation. PBMCs intended for TCR sequencing were cryopreserved in liquid nitrogen and were subsequently thawed in a 37 degrees C water bath. The sorted or isolated CD4+, CD8+ and CD8+ TEMRA cells had a purity of 90% or higher. RNA was extracted using the RNeasy kit, and roughly 0.5 to 1 microgram was reverse transcribed with random hexamers. The immunoSEQ multiplex PCR assay, covering 54 Vbeta and 13 Jbeta segments, was used to amplify TCR beta CDR3 regions. To correct PCR amplification bias, a synthetic template baseline was used for both primer optimization and computational correction. As for the original processing: Reads were assigned to V, D and J genes according to IMGT and analyzed in immunoSEQ Analyzer, with only productive sequences retained. Clonality was computed as one minus Shannon entropy normalized by log2 of the number of productive unique sequences. For each patient and control, public and private clones were evaluated within the 100 most prevalent clones. Clones were defined as Susac-specific if absent from the healthy and MS cohorts, from under 1,200 published viral clones and from other ImmuneACCESS disease sequences. Using fastp trimming at Q25 and MiXCR clonotype assembly, TCRdb reanalyzed the public sequencing data and kept in-frame beta chains. Rows matching on CDR3 protein sequence are summarized as one entry with the most common DNA and genes. Clone size and V and J calls follow TCRdb, not the original study. This sample is represented by 150,000 to 200,000 distinct CDR3 sequences; 85% to 95% of them were singletons. Jointly, the top ten make up 0.12% of the sample.

CDR1 and CDR2 (DFQATT, SNEGSKA) derive from the germline V gene (reference sequence). V loses 4 bases of germline sequence and J loses 7 bases, and the interval between the two ends is 11 bases. From cysteine to phenylalanine, the CDR3 is 12 amino acids long. Here the CDR3 DNA is all that survives: 36 bases in frame from base 1. Turning to this clonotype: This clone's antigen is unknown. Per-base quality was not reported, and no clone a single base away is much larger than it.

The investigation overall reported the following: The number of individuals in the TCR sequencing and HLA analysis was acknowledged as relatively small. The CD4+ T cell repertoire of patients with Susac syndrome showed no detectable clonal expansion.

The clonotype comes from a human donor with Susac syndrome. This chain joins TRBV20-1 to TRBJ1-5; the D gene identity is not certain. Sequencing input: CD4+ T cells from PBMCs. The DNA sequence is TGCAGTGCTACTGCGGGAGAACAGCCCCAGCATTTT. This gives the protein CSATAGEQPQHF.